This T cell receptor (beta chain) was profiled in a study of T cells in Graves' hyperthyroidism and ophthalmopathy. Uncontrolled infection, other autoimmune disease, pregnancy or lactation excluded patients. Fresh peripheral blood, around 9.3 ml of it, supplied the PBMCs. Researchers amplified the TCR beta CDR3 regions from RNA transcripts. HTBI primers were the set used in a first-round RT-PCR of the TCR CDR3. TCRdb re-derived calls from the multiplex PCR reads in MiXCR, one entry per CDR3 protein. The sample includes roughly 650,000 distinct CDR3 sequences, 16% of them seen just once. To note about this clonotype: The junction differs from germline at one of its ends, possibly a read error.

The CDR3 is made up of 16 amino acids. From germline, CDR1 is SGHKS and CDR2 YYEKEE (reference sequence). The chain has TRBV5-5 and TRBJ2-6; D possibly corresponds to TRBD1 (6 bases). The specimen was blood. The clonotype originates from a woman in her 40s with Graves' ophthalmopathy. CDR3 nucleotides: TGTGCCATCAGCCCGACAGGCCACTCTGGGGCCAACGTCCTGACTTTC. Translating it yields CAISPTGHSGANVLTF. The full variable domain, rest sourced from reference TRBV5-5 and TRBJ2-6, is DAGVTQSPTHLIKTRGQQVTLRCSPISGHKSVSWYQQVLGQGPQFIFQYYEKEERGRGNFPDRFSARQFPNYSSELNVNALLLGDSALYLCAISPTGHSGANVLTFGAGSRLTVL.